A selection of T cell receptor beta chains follows, all from one sample in a study of Ad26.COV2.S vaccination and SARS-CoV-2 variants. The data were produced by immunoSEQ multiplex PCR, yet TCRdb's version contains in-frame clones alone and is incomplete. Among hundreds of thousands of clones listed, more than 80% were seen once. Sequenced here: peripheral blood, sampled in a trial of Ad26.COV2.S vaccine versus placebo. These receptors were collected from a person aged 18-60 years who received the Ad26.COV2.S COVID-19 vaccine or a placebo. CDR3s include the opening cysteine and the closing phenylalanine or tryptophan. The D gene is left open where the match is weak. Not every row has a clone size; where given, it reads once, few, many or a size class.

v_call	d_call	clone_size	j_call	cdr3_aa	cdr3_nt
TRBV30	-	-	TRBJ1-1	CAWSAGGGFTEAFF	TGTGCCTGGAGTGCCGGGGGCGGATTTACTGAAGCTTTCTTT
TRBV9	-	-	TRBJ2-5	CASSVRGTQETQYF	TGTGCCAGCAGCGTACGGGGTACCCAAGAGACCCAGTACTTC
TRBV18	TRBD1	few	TRBJ1-6	CASSPPTGGSSGSPLHF	TGTGCCAGCTCACCACCGACAGGGGGCTCAAGTGGTTCACCCCTCCACTTT
TRBV2	TRBD1	-	TRBJ1-1	CAGTGGMNTEAFF	TGTGCCGGAACAGGGGGGATGAACACTGAAGCTTTCTTT
TRBV7-2	TRBD1	-	TRBJ2-7	CASSLGGQGSYEQYF	TGTGCCAGCAGCTTAGGGGGACAGGGTTCCTACGAGCAGTACTTC
TRBV13	TRBD2	-	TRBJ2-7	CASSLGAAGGPFEQYF	TGTGCCAGCAGTTTAGGGGCGGCGGGAGGGCCGTTCGAGCAGTACTTC
TRBV3-1/TRBV3-2	TRBD1	-	TRBJ1-2	CASSQGDRAGYTF	TGTGCCAGCAGCCAAGGGGACAGGGCTGGCTACACCTTC
TRBV7-9	TRBD2	-	TRBJ2-7	CASSLISGTTSYEQYF	TGTGCCAGCAGTCTCATTAGCGGGACGACCTCCTACGAGCAGTACTTC
TRBV4-1	-	-	TRBJ2-5	CASSGPGQILQETQYF	TGCGCCAGCAGCGGTCCCGGACAGATCCTCCAAGAGACCCAGTACTTC
TRBV6-6	-	-	TRBJ1-2	CASSLPDRLANYGYTF	TGTGCCAGCAGTCTTCCCGACAGATTAGCTAACTATGGCTACACCTTC
TRBV2	-	-	TRBJ2-7	CAARGASYEQYF	TGTGCCGCCCGGGGGGCCTCCTACGAGCAGTACTTC
TRBV19	-	-	TRBJ1-2	CASSPRGYSITNYGYTF	TGTGCCAGTAGCCCCCGGGGGTACTCAATTACTAACTATGGCTACACCTTC
TRBV24-1	TRBD1	-	TRBJ1-2	CATRPGTGNYGYTF	TGTGCCACCAGGCCCGGGACAGGGAACTATGGCTACACCTTC
TRBV5-4	-	-	TRBJ2-5	CASSKQKEETQYF	TGTGCCAGCAGCAAACAGAAGGAAGAGACCCAGTACTTC
TRBV30	-	-	TRBJ2-3	CAWSAGQPSSTDTQYF	TGTGCCTGGAGCGCTGGACAGCCGAGTAGCACAGATACGCAGTATTTT
TRBV5-1	TRBD1	-	TRBJ1-4	CASSLGTGGEKLFF	TGCGCCAGCAGCTTGGGGACAGGGGGGGAAAAACTGTTTTTT
TRBV7-2	-	few	TRBJ1-3	CASSLTAGGTIYF	TGTGCCAGCAGCTTGACAGCCGGGGGCACCATATATTTT
TRBV12-3/TRBV12-4	-	-	TRBJ2-1	CASSLNSNEQFF	TGTGCCAGCAGCCTCAACAGTAATGAGCAGTTCTTC
TRBV6-5	TRBD1	-	TRBJ2-3	CATHRGRVDTQYF	TGTGCCACCCACAGGGGGCGGGTAGATACGCAGTATTTT
TRBV10-1	TRBD1	-	TRBJ2-7	CASSGSDRWAYEQYF	TGCGCCAGCAGTGGCTCGGACAGGTGGGCCTACGAGCAGTACTTC
TRBV6-5	-	-	TRBJ2-1	CASRGTYNEQFF	TGTGCCAGCAGAGGGACTTACAATGAGCAGTTCTTC
TRBV30	-	-	TRBJ2-7	CAWSVGLNYEQYF	TGTGCCTGGAGTGTCGGATTAAACTACGAGCAGTACTTC
TRBV4-2	TRBD2	-	TRBJ2-1	CASSHSGGAGNEQFF	TGTGCCAGCAGCCATAGCGGGGGGGCGGGAAATGAGCAGTTCTTC
TRBV7-2	TRBD1	-	TRBJ1-6	CASSSNRGEYNSPLHF	TGTGCCAGCAGCTCGAACAGGGGCGAGTATAATTCACCCCTCCACTTT
TRBV7-2	-	-	TRBJ2-7	CASSRDPSSAYEQYF	TGTGCCAGCAGCAGAGACCCTTCTTCTGCCTACGAGCAGTACTTC
TRBV18	-	-	TRBJ1-3	CASSPWSANSGNTIYF	TGTGCCAGCTCACCTTGGAGCGCCAACTCTGGAAACACCATATATTTT
TRBV18	-	-	TRBJ1-2	CASSPGPANYGYTF	TGTGCCAGCTCACCAGGGCCTGCTAACTATGGCTACACCTTC
TRBV2	-	few	TRBJ1-6	CASRGWSGNSPLHF	TGTGCCAGCAGGGGGTGGTCCGGTAATTCACCCCTCCACTTT
TRBV11-3	-	-	TRBJ2-2	CASSLGGLTGELFF	TGTGCCAGCAGCTTAGGGGGTCTCACCGGGGAGCTGTTTTTT
TRBV6-5	TRBD1	-	TRBJ2-3	CASRGTGADTQYF	TGTGCCAGCAGGGGGACAGGGGCAGATACGCAGTATTTT
TRBV6-4	-	-	TRBJ2-3	CASSESSGSTDTQYF	TGTGCCAGCAGTGAATCGAGCGGGAGCACAGATACGCAGTATTTT
TRBV5-1	-	-	TRBJ2-7	CASSLGQALYEQYF	TGCGCCAGCAGCTTGGGCCAGGCACTCTACGAGCAGTACTTC
TRBV9	TRBD1	few	TRBJ2-7	CASSVADLQGVEQYF	TGTGCCAGCAGCGTAGCGGACCTGCAGGGGGTCGAGCAGTACTTC
TRBV20-1	-	once	TRBJ2-7	CSAKRGDEQYF	TGCAGTGCTAAAAGGGGGGACGAGCAGTACTTC
TRBV14	TRBD1	-	TRBJ1-6	CASSTSGGKGYNSPLHF	TGTGCCAGCAGCACTTCAGGGGGCAAGGGTTATAATTCACCCCTCCACTTT
TRBV2	-	-	TRBJ1-1	CASRVDSNTEAFF	TGTGCCAGCAGGGTGGACAGTAACACTGAAGCTTTCTTT
TRBV30	TRBD1	-	TRBJ1-5	CAWTGTANQPQHF	TGTGCCTGGACCGGGACAGCTAATCAGCCCCAGCATTTT
TRBV18	-	-	TRBJ2-3	CASSPPRGETDTQYF	TGTGCCAGCTCACCACCGAGGGGGGAGACAGATACGCAGTATTTT
TRBV7-9	TRBD1	-	TRBJ1-2	CASSLSQGAAYGYTF	TGTGCCAGCAGCTTAAGTCAGGGGGCAGCCTATGGCTACACCTTC
TRBV30	TRBD2	-	TRBJ2-3	CAYVAGASNTQYF	TGTGCCTATGTAGCGGGGGCGAGCAATACGCAGTATTTT
TRBV19	-	-	TRBJ1-5	CATKWEGNGRNGQPQHF	TGTGCCACCAAATGGGAGGGTAACGGGAGGAACGGCCAGCCCCAGCATTTT
TRBV5-1	TRBD2	once	TRBJ2-3	CASSWTSSADTQYF	TGCGCCAGCAGCTGGACTAGTTCGGCAGATACGCAGTATTTT